The 32 T cell receptor beta chains in this list originate from one sample, sequenced in a study of cytomegalovirus exposure and HLA in healthy donors. The PCR ran on 60 Vbeta and 13 Jbeta primers. Profiled with immunoSEQ multiplex PCR; TCRdb holds only in-frame clones, not every one. The data contain about 130,000 clones, about 10% of them seen just once; the ten biggest clones take up roughly 6.4%. The sequencing sample was made of PBMCs. These receptors originate from a middle-aged woman in good health and CMV-seropositive.

This clone was picked up a small number of times. The V and J genes are TRBV7-2 and TRBJ1-5; 8 nucleotides align to TRBD1. This CDR3 is built from 15 residues. V shed 5 bases and J 4 bases; nucleotides not matched to a gene: 7. CDR1 is SGHTA and CDR2 is FQGNSA in the germline V gene. The CDR3 bases are TGTGCCAGCAGCCTACAGGGGGATGGAAATCAGCCCCAGCATTTT. This sequence encodes CASSLQGDGNQPQHF.

The rearrangement joins TRBV7-2 to TRBJ2-3, with D possibly TRBD2 on 7 matching bases. This CDR3 spans 13 amino acids. With 2 bases removed from V and 6 bases from J, the gap between germline ends came to 9 bases. Germline CDR1 is SGHTA and CDR2 is FQGNSA. This CDR3 reads CASSLRGADTQYF. DNA for the CDR3: TGTGCCAGCAGCTTACGGGGGGCTGATACGCAGTATTTT.

This clone has more than one count but fewer than ten. The chain has TRBV6-7 and TRBJ1-2; tentatively, D is TRBD1 (5 bases). TRBV6-7 is noted as an ORF with a role that remains uncertain. V shed 0 bases and J shed 2 bases, with 7 bases lying between them. The CDR3 extends over 14 amino acids. The CDR3 DNA reads as TGTGCCAGCAGTTACTCCCGGGGGAACTATGGCTACACCTTC. Its protein is CASSYSRGNYGYTF.

The chain joins TRBV18 to TRBJ1-2; 10 bases line up with TRBD1. The V gene end was trimmed by 4 bases and the J gene end by 6 bases; junction bases not matched to a gene: 14. CDR1 is KGHSH and CDR2 is LQKENI in the germline V gene. This CDR3 has 17 amino acids. The CDR3: CASSRYRAGQGTDGYTF. DNA for the CDR3: TGTGCCAGCTCACGATACCGCGCGGGACAGGGGACGGATGGCTACACCTTC.

This sequence joins TRBV5-1 and TRBJ2-2; 7 bases agree with TRBD1. In germline, CDR1 is SGHRS, CDR2 YFSETQ. After removal of 0 bases from V and 2 bases from J, the junction contained 7 bases not matched to a gene. This CDR3 is built from 17 residues. The CDR3 nucleotides are TGCGCCAGCAGCTTGGCTCCTGACAGGGTAAACACCGGGGAGCTGTTTTTT. Encoded protein: CASSLAPDRVNTGELFF. Combining the CDR3 with reference TRBV5-1 and TRBJ2-2 gives the whole variable domain KAGVTQTPRYLIKTRGQQVTLSCSPISGHRSVSWYQQTPGQGLQFLFEYFSETQRNKGNFPGRFSGRQFSNSRSEMNVSTLELGDSALYLCASSLAPDRVNTGELFFGEGSRLTVL.

This chain joins TRBV11-2 and TRBJ1-5; D possibly corresponds to TRBD1 (6 bases). This CDR3 comprises 13 residues. Between the trimmed V and J ends, which lost 2 bases and 6 bases, there was a span of 8 bases. From germline, CDR1 is SGHAT and CDR2 FQNNGV. Written as DNA, the CDR3 is TGTGCCAGCAGCTTAACAGGGACTCAGCCCCAGCATTTT. Protein product: CASSLTGTQPQHF.

The rearrangement joins TRBV18 to TRBJ1-1; TRBD1 aligns across 7 bases. V trimming: 3 bases; J trimming: 5 bases; junction bases outside the gene matches: 9. This CDR3 contains 15 residues. CDR1 is KGHSH, CDR2 LQKENI, per germline. This chain's CDR3 is CASSPRTGSETEAFF. The CDR3 DNA is TGTGCCAGCTCACCCCGGACAGGCTCCGAAACTGAAGCTTTCTTT.

This clone came up a few times. V usage is TRBV18 and J usage is TRBJ1-1, with 7 bases identical to TRBD1. CDR3 length equals 16 residues. V shed 3 bases and J 7 bases; nucleotides not matched to a gene: 14. CDR1 is KGHSH and CDR2 is LQKENI in the germline V gene. The CDR3 DNA follows: TGTGCCAGCTCACCCACCATGACGACAGGGCAGAGTGAAGCTTTCTTT. Translating gives CASSPTMTTGQSEAFF.

V is TRBV7-2 and J is TRBJ2-5, with 8 bases aligning to TRBD2. V shed 8 bases, J shed 4 bases, and the junction held 9 bases outside the gene matches. The CDR3 extends over 14 amino acids. CDR1 is SGHTA, CDR2 FQGNSA, per germline. Written as DNA, the CDR3 is TGTGCCAGCCGGTTAGCGGGGAGGCGAGAGACCCAGTACTTC. It translates to CASRLAGRRETQYF.

The chain is built from TRBV7-2 and TRBJ2-3; 7 bases map to TRBD2. The V gene's germline CDR1 is SGHTA and CDR2 FQGNSA. CDR3 length: 14 amino acids. Unmatched junction bases numbered 16, after V lost 4 bases and J lost 15 bases. The CDR3 DNA reads TGTGCCAGCAGCTCACCTAGTGGGGGGGAGAGTGTCTATTTT. Amino acid sequence: CASSSPSGGESVYF.

The CDR3 is CASSSLAGGPSTDTQYF. The CDR3 DNA reads as TGTGCCAGCAGCTCCCTAGCGGGGGGGCCTAGCACAGATACGCAGTATTTT. The chain has TRBV2 and TRBJ2-3, with 12 bases matching TRBD2. Germline trimming cut 6 bases from V and 0 bases from J; bases unmatched to any gene: 7. The CDR3 covers 17 residues. Germline lookup yields CDR1 SNHLY and CDR2 FYNNEI.

The chain is built from TRBV21-1 and TRBJ2-7; TRBD1 is the table's D call and was not checked against the DNA. TRBV21-1 is tagged as a pseudogene. The CDR3 extends over 18 amino acids. The CDR3: CASSKYRAKRQGKSEQYF. In nucleotides, the CDR3 is TGTGCCAGCAGCAAATATCGAGCGAAGAGACAGGGCAAATCCGAGCAGTACTTC.

The chain employs TRBV5-1 and TRBJ2-5, with unresolved D. Germline V gene sequence: CDR1 SGHRS, CDR2 YFSETQ. CDR3 length: 13 residues. V was clipped by 7 bases and J by 5 bases, with 15 bases between them. The CDR3 here is CASHWSPGETQYF. Here the CDR3 DNA reads TGCGCCAGCCACTGGTCTCCCGGGGAGACCCAGTACTTC.

The rearrangement joins TRBV2 to TRBJ2-5; 8 bases are shared with TRBD2. Germline CDR1 and CDR2: SNHLY and FYNNEI. CDR3 length equals 14 residues. With V trimmed by 5 bases and J by 4 bases, 6 bases remained unmatched. Here the CDR3 reads CASSFFSGGETQYF. The CDR3 region has the DNA TGTGCCAGCAGTTTCTTCAGCGGGGGAGAGACCCAGTACTTC.

The CDR3 region is CASSLGGPQEGTEAFF. In nucleotides, the CDR3 is TGTGCCAGCAGCTTGGGCGGCCCCCAGGAGGGCACTGAAGCTTTCTTT. The chain is built from TRBV5-4 and TRBJ1-1; unclear D gene. The CDR3 is 16 amino acids. V lost 0 bases, J lost 4 bases, and 16 bases lay in between. Germline loops: CDR1 SGHNT, CDR2 YYREEE (reference sequence).

The CDR3 spells CASSSYRVPGSEAFF. The CDR3 DNA reads as TGTGCCAGCAGCTCGTACAGGGTCCCGGGTTCTGAAGCTTTCTTT. The chain links TRBV7-2 to TRBJ1-1; maybe TRBD1 (6 bases). The CDR3 spans 15 residues. The germline CDR1 and CDR2 sequences are SGHTA and FQGNSA. V was cut by 4 bases and J by 6 bases, with 18 bases left in between.

This clone was detected only a few times. V usage is TRBV6-5 and J usage is TRBJ1-2; 11 bases agree with TRBD1. Germline CDR1 reads MNHEY; CDR2 reads SVGAGI. V dropped 6 bases and J dropped 5; count of bases not matched to a gene: 5. CDR3 size: 14 residues. The CDR3 sequence: CASRGRDRGYGYTF. The DNA for the CDR3 is TGTGCCAGCAGAGGCCGGGACAGGGGGTATGGCTACACCTTC.

This clone was recorded a few times. This chain connects TRBV20-1 to TRBJ1-2; D uncertain. Germline CDR1 DFQATT, CDR2 SNEGSKA (reference sequence). The CDR3 is 11 amino acids. CDR3 residues: CRVSSTHGYTF. DNA for the CDR3: TGCAGAGTCAGTTCAACCCATGGCTACACCTTC.

The chain uses TRBV19 and TRBJ1-6; D not resolved. Trimming pared 1 base from V and 7 bases from J, leaving 11 bases between. CDR3 length: 15 residues. The germline V gene has CDR1 LNHDA and CDR2 SQIVND (reference sequence). The CDR3 region is CASSIGGRPNSPLHF. CDR3 DNA: TGTGCCAGTAGTATAGGAGGCCGACCGAATTCACCCCTCCACTTT.

The chain joins TRBV6-5 to TRBJ1-1; the D is unclear. The V end lost 9 bases, the J end lost 5 bases, and 16 bases lay between the germline ends. The CDR3 has 13 residues. The V gene's germline CDR1 is MNHEY and CDR2 SVGAGI. The CDR3 DNA reads TGTGCCAGAAGTCAAACTCCGGTTACTGAAGCTTTCTTT. It codes for CARSQTPVTEAFF.

This chain joins TRBV6-5 and TRBJ2-1; maybe TRBD1 (6 bases). Trimming pared 8 bases from V and 5 bases from J, leaving 13 bases between. Germline values: CDR1 MNHEY, CDR2 SVGAGI. CDR3 length: 13 amino acids. As DNA, the CDR3 is TGTGCCAGCGGTCGGACAGTCGACAATGAGCAGTTCTTC. The encoded protein is CASGRTVDNEQFF.

The chain combines TRBV7-9 with TRBJ1-1, with 8 bases identical to TRBD1. V lost 0 bases and J lost 5; bases outside the gene matches: 8. From germline, CDR1 is SEHNR and CDR2 FQNEAQ (reference sequence). There are 16 residues in the CDR3. The CDR3 bases are TGTGCCAGCAGCTTAGCGAGGGCAGGGGGCCATACTGAAGCTTTCTTT. The encoded protein is CASSLARAGGHTEAFF.

This clone was detected only a few times. The V call is TRBV5-1, the J call TRBJ2-2; perhaps TRBD2 as D (5 bases). V was trimmed by 1 base and J by 6 bases, leaving 10 bases between them. Germline loops: CDR1 SGHRS, CDR2 YFSETQ. There are 14 residues in the CDR3. CDR3 in DNA: TGCGCCAGCAGCTTGATCGAGAGGGCCGGGGAGCTGTTTTTT. It yields the protein CASSLIERAGELFF.

This clone has a count of ten or more. The V call is TRBV7-2, the J call TRBJ2-5, with D perhaps matching TRBD2 (6 bases). This CDR3 spans 15 amino acids. The V gene lost 4 bases and the J gene lost 5 bases, with 17 bases spanning the gap. CDR1 is SGHTA, CDR2 FQGNSA, per germline. The CDR3 sequence is CASSSMRTGGETQYF. The CDR3 DNA reads as TGTGCCAGCAGCTCAATGCGAACAGGAGGGGAGACCCAGTACTTC.

The sample holds a few counts of this clone. Germline is not matched at one junction end, which may reflect a read error. The gene calls are TRBV5-1 and TRBJ2-5, with 8 nucleotides matching TRBD2. This CDR3 region has 15 residues. The germline gives CDR1 SGHRS, CDR2 YFSETQ. The CDR3 sequence is CASSSALADEETQYF. Written as DNA, the CDR3 is TGTGCCAGCAGCTCTGCACTAGCGGACGAAGAGACCCAGTACTTC.

The table lists this clone with a few counts. This chain joins TRBV4-1 and TRBJ1-4; 10 bases fit TRBD1. The germline gives CDR1 MGHRA, CDR2 YSYEKL. The CDR3 spans 20 residues. V trimming: 0 bases; J trimming: 0 bases; junction bases outside the gene matches: 10. The CDR3, as DNA: TGCGCCAGCAGCCAAGAAACCGGGACAGGGGCCTCTACAACTAATGAAAAACTGTTTTTT. Residues: CASSQETGTGASTTNEKLFF.

This clone showed up just a few times. The V and J genes are TRBV7-9 and TRBJ1-2, with 9 bases fitting TRBD1. CDR1 is SEHNR, CDR2 FQNEAQ, per germline (reference sequence). The V and J ends lost 5 bases and 4 bases, in that order; junction bases with no gene match: 8. The CDR3 has 15 residues. CDR3 loop: CASSPGGTGTYGYTF. The CDR3 coding sequence is TGTGCCAGCAGCCCCGGAGGGACAGGGACCTATGGCTACACCTTC.

The chain joins TRBV11-2 to TRBJ2-3; 8 bases align to TRBD2. Germline loops: CDR1 SGHAT, CDR2 FQNNGV. V was pared by 5 bases and J by 2 bases, with 12 bases of the junction left unmatched. CDR3 size: 17 residues. This CDR3 reads CASSPTIGRGPTDTQYF. In nucleotides, the CDR3 is TGTGCCAGCAGCCCGACAATCGGGAGGGGACCCACAGATACGCAGTATTTT.

The V call is TRBV5-1, the J call TRBJ2-1, with 7 bases fitting TRBD1. J lost 5 bases, V lost 3 bases, and 5 bases had no gene match. The CDR3 contains 14 residues. CDR1 and CDR2 from the germline V gene are SGHRS and YFSETQ. CDR3 amino acids: CASSSTGANNEQFF. The CDR3 DNA is TGCGCCAGCAGCTCCACAGGGGCAAACAATGAGCAGTTCTTC.

V usage is TRBV10-3 and J usage is TRBJ2-5; 7 bases map to TRBD1. Germline assignment: CDR1 ENHRY and CDR2 SYGVKD. Germline trimming cut 6 bases from V and 2 bases from J; bases unmatched to any gene: 3. The CDR3 consists of 13 residues. The CDR3 nucleotides read TGTGCCATCAGAGGGACAGTTCAAGAGACCCAGTACTTC. The encoded protein is CAIRGTVQETQYF.

This clone was observed a handful of times. The genes are TRBV7-9 and TRBJ2-5, with 7 bases fitting TRBD1. After removal of 3 bases from V and 2 bases from J, the junction contained 6 bases not matched to a gene. This CDR3 spans 15 amino acids. The germline V gene encodes CDR1 SEHNR and CDR2 FQNEAQ (reference sequence). The CDR3 loop is CASSLGQTEQETQYF. DNA for the CDR3: TGTGCCAGCAGCTTGGGACAGACAGAACAAGAGACCCAGTACTTC.

This clone was seen only a few times. The chain uses TRBV5-6 and TRBJ2-5, with D possibly matching TRBD1 (6 bases). Germline-derived CDR1 and CDR2 are SGHDT and YYEEEE. The CDR3 totals 13 residues. V lost 6 bases and J lost 2, with 11 bases in between. The CDR3 region is CASTSDRQETQYF. The DNA of the CDR3 is TGTGCCAGCACCTCGGACAGACAAGAGACCCAGTACTTC.